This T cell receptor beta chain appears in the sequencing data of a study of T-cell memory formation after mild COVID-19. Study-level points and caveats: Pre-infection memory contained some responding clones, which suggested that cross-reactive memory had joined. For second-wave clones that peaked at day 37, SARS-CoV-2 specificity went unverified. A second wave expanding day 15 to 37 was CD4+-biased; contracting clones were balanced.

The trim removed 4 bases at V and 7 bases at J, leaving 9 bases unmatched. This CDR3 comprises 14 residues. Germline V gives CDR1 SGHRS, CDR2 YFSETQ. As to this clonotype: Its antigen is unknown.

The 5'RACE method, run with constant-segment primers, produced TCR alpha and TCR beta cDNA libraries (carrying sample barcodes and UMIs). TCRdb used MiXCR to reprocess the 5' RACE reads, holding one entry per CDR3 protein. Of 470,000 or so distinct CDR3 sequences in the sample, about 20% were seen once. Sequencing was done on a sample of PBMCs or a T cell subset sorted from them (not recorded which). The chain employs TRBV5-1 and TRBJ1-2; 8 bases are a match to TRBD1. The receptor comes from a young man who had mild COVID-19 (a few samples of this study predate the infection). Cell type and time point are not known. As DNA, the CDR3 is TGCGCCAGCAGCCTAGGACAGGGTTCGGGTGGCTACACCTTC. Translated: CASSLGQGSGGYTF.